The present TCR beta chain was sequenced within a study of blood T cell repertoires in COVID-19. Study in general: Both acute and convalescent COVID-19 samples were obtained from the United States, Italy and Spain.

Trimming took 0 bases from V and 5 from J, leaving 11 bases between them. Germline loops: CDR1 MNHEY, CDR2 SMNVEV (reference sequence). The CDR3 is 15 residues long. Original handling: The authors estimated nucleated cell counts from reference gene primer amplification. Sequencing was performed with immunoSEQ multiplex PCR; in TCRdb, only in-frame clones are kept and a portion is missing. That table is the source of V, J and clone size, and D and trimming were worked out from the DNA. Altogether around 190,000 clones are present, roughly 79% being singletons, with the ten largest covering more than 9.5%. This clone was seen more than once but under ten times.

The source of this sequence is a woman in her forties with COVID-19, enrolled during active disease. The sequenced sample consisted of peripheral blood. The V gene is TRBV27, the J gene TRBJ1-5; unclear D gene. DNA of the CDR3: TGTGCCAGCAGTTTATCGGCAGTCCTCTATCAGCCCCAGCATTTT. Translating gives CASSLSAVLYQPQHF.